This TCR beta chain was profiled in a study of untreated major depressive disorder. Sequencing used immunoSEQ multiplex PCR; TCRdb keeps in-frame clones, though not all of them. The sample holds about 19,000 clones; more than 75% are singletons and the top ten take 0.65% to 1%. From thawed PBMCs, CD4+ T cells were purified by negative selection. The CDR3 contains 17 residues. V gave up 4 bases and J gave up 2 bases; unmatched junction bases: 6. The germline gives CDR1 SEHNR, CDR2 FQNEAQ (reference sequence). Concerning this clone itself: Its specificity is unknown.

Regarding the study as a whole: Private clones made up every subject's top five TRBV05-01 clones.

The sequence was collected from a woman aged 25 to 45 in good health. Sequencing input: CD4+ T cells from PBMCs. The V call is TRBV7-9, the J call TRBJ2-3; 13 bases align to TRBD2. This CDR3 is CASSSTGLAGVTDTQYF. CDR3 DNA: TGTGCCAGCAGCTCGACCGGACTAGCGGGAGTCACAGATACGCAGTATTTT.